This T cell receptor beta chain appears in the sequencing data of a study of T cell responses to AZD1222 COVID-19 vaccine. General observations from the study: Most donors were white British, females outnumbered males, and clonal diversity was possibly underestimated.

The CDR3 runs 15 residues. The germline gives CDR1 MNHEY, CDR2 SVGAGI. Pooled samples include second doses given at about 4 or 12 weeks. The data were produced by immunoSEQ multiplex PCR, yet TCRdb's version contains in-frame clones alone and is incomplete. The sample lists 65,000 to 100,000 clones, approximately 90% occurring once. In the case of this clone: Its target is unknown. Compared with germline, one end of the junction differs, possibly owing to a read error.

The sample consisted of peripheral blood, taken 28 days after the second AZD1222 dose. V is TRBV6-5 and J is TRBJ2-6; no reliable D call. The receptor was isolated from an adult who received the AZD1222 COVID-19 vaccine. CDR3 residues: CASTVLNSGANVLTF. DNA of the CDR3: TGTGCCAGCACTGTTTTGAACTCTGGTGCCAACGTCCTGACTTTC.